The 30 T cell receptor beta chains below were found in one sample sequenced in a study of beta chain features in type 1 diabetes. The sequenced template was cDNA made from the entire isolated RNA. Clones were read by immunoSEQ multiplex PCR, and TCRdb kept only the in-frame ones, dropping some. The repertoire includes some 100,000 clones, about 40% of them detected once, and less than 0.08% sits in the top ten. Sample: stem cell memory CD4+ T cells from blood. The receptor set was obtained from a woman aged 18-29 years in good health.

This clone was observed a handful of times. V gene TRBV30 combines with J gene TRBJ2-5, with 9 bases fitting TRBD2. The CDR3 contains 16 residues. V trimming: 1 base; J trimming: 0 bases; junction bases outside the gene matches: 6. From germline, CDR1 is GTSNPN and CDR2 SVGIG (reference sequence). The chain's CDR3 is CAWSAGTSPYQETQYF. The CDR3 DNA reads TGTGCCTGGAGTGCCGGGACTAGCCCGTACCAAGAGACCCAGTACTTC.

This rearrangement joins TRBV7-9 to TRBJ1-5, with 7 bases fitting TRBD1. Germline V gene data show CDR1 as SEHNR and CDR2 as FQNEAQ (reference sequence). The V and J ends lost 5 bases and 3 bases, in that order; junction bases with no gene match: 4. The length of the CDR3 is 14 residues. This CDR3 is CASSRTGNNQPQHF. The CDR3 DNA sequence: TGTGCCAGCAGCCGGACAGGCAACAATCAGCCCCAGCATTTT.

The genes are TRBV10-3 and TRBJ2-7; a weak D match, TRBD2 (5 bases). Germline assignment: CDR1 ENHRY and CDR2 SYGVKD. Trimming shortened V by 3 bases and J by 1 base, and 7 bases separated the two germline ends. There are 13 residues in the CDR3. The CDR3 DNA is TGTGCCATCAGTGACAGAGGGTCCTACGAGCAGTACTTC. Protein sequence: CAISDRGSYEQYF.

The rearrangement joins TRBV28 to TRBJ2-6, with 8 bases lining up with TRBD2. This CDR3 spans 20 amino acids. The ends lost 4 bases at V and 1 base at J; junction bases unmatched: 15. CDR1 and CDR2 (germline): MDHEN, SYDVKM. This CDR3 is CASSSTTQTSGSSGANVLTF. In DNA form, the CDR3 reads TGTGCCAGCAGTTCCACCACCCAAACGAGCGGGAGTTCTGGGGCCAACGTCCTGACTTTC.

There are a few counts of this clone. The J gene is TRBJ1-2, the V gene TRBV5-5, with TRBD1 as a possible D gene (5 bases). Germline V gene sequence: CDR1 SGHKS, CDR2 YYEKEE (reference sequence). The ends were cut back, 4 bases at V and 4 bases at J, with 11 bases in the middle. The CDR3 is made up of 13 amino acids. Written as DNA, the CDR3 is TGTGCCAGCAGCCTCCAGGGTCCCTATGGCTACACCTTC. Translated, it gives CASSLQGPYGYTF.

The chain combines TRBV19 with TRBJ2-1, with 10 positions matching TRBD2. CDR3 length: 16 residues. The germline CDR1 and CDR2 sequences are LNHDA and SQIVND (reference sequence). The junction had 3 bases not matched to a gene; V was cut back by 4 bases and J by 0 bases. CDR3 coding DNA: TGTGCCAGTAGTACTGGGACTAGCGCCTCCTACAATGAGCAGTTCTTC. As protein: CASSTGTSASYNEQFF.

This clone was observed a few times. The rearrangement joins TRBV10-3 to TRBJ1-2; 7 nucleotides agree with TRBD1. Germline V gene sequence: CDR1 ENHRY, CDR2 SYGVKD. The CDR3 has 13 residues. V shed 6 bases and J 5 bases; nucleotides not matched to a gene: 6. CDR3 DNA: TGTGCCATCAGACGGGACAGAGTTTATGGCTACACCTTC. Residues: CAIRRDRVYGYTF.

This clone was found a few times. The chain is built from TRBV18 and TRBJ2-1; 11 nucleotides align to TRBD2. The CDR3 has 17 residues. V was pared by 2 bases and J by 6 bases, with 9 bases of the junction left unmatched. Germline assignment: CDR1 KGHSH and CDR2 LQKENI. CDR3 residues: CASSPEILAGASNEQFF. CDR3 in DNA: TGTGCCAGCTCACCAGAAATACTAGCGGGAGCATCCAATGAGCAGTTCTTC.

J is TRBJ1-2 and V is TRBV18; TRBD1 matches at 8 bases. V shed 3 bases, J shed 1 base, and the junction held 10 bases outside the gene matches. This CDR3 comprises 17 residues. Germline V gene data show CDR1 as KGHSH and CDR2 as LQKENI. Here the CDR3 DNA reads TGTGCCAGCTCACCCTTGGACAGGGCCCCTCGTAACTATGGCTACACCTTC. Its protein product is CASSPLDRAPRNYGYTF.

The CDR3 reads CASSSGSEQYF. CDR3 nucleotides: TGCGCCAGCAGCTCAGGCTCCGAGCAGTACTTC. The V and J genes are TRBV5-1 and TRBJ2-7; D is ambiguous. V dropped 3 bases and J dropped 6 bases, with 7 bases sitting between them. The CDR3 contains 11 residues. CDR1 and CDR2 from the germline V gene are SGHRS and YFSETQ.

V usage is TRBV6-5 and J usage is TRBJ2-1; 8 nucleotides match TRBD1. Germline values: CDR1 MNHEY, CDR2 SVGAGI. The CDR3 consists of 15 residues. With V trimmed by 8 bases and J by 0 bases, 6 bases remained unmatched. CDR3 coding DNA: TGTGCCAGCCGGACAGGGAGTACCTCCTACAATGAGCAGTTCTTC. This codes for CASRTGSTSYNEQFF.

The J gene is TRBJ2-7, the V gene TRBV27, with D possibly matching TRBD1 (5 bases). The CDR3 runs 14 residues. V gave up 2 bases and J gave up 4 bases, with 12 bases separating them. CDR1 and CDR2 from the germline V gene are MNHEY and SMNVEV (reference sequence). This CDR3 reads CASSLLDKKYEQYF. The CDR3 DNA reads as TGTGCCAGCAGTTTACTGGACAAGAAATACGAGCAGTACTTC.

The V call is TRBV9, the J call TRBJ1-5; D is unresolved. Germline assignment: CDR1 SGDLS and CDR2 YYNGEE. With 0 bases removed from V and 3 bases from J, the gap between germline ends came to 10 bases. The CDR3 covers 15 residues. CDR3 residues: CASSVAPGDNQPQHF. In nucleotides, the CDR3 is TGTGCCAGCAGCGTAGCCCCAGGCGACAATCAGCCCCAGCATTTT.

This clone was counted a few times. The chain couples TRBV7-2 to TRBJ2-1; 10 bases match TRBD2. V gave up 1 base and J gave up 4 bases; unmatched junction bases: 7. The CDR3 sequence is 17 residues long. Germline V gene sequence: CDR1 SGHTA, CDR2 FQGNSA. The CDR3 bases are TGTGCCAGCAGCTTAGGGTTAAGAGCGGGAGGGTACAATGAGCAGTTCTTC. It is translated as CASSLGLRAGGYNEQFF.

The V gene is TRBV5-1, the J gene TRBJ2-1, with 11 nucleotides matching TRBD2. After removal of 1 base from V and 4 bases from J, the junction contained 4 bases not matched to a gene. Germline V gives CDR1 SGHRS, CDR2 YFSETQ. The CDR3 is 16 residues long. CDR3 amino acids: CASSLRTSGRYNEQFF. CDR3 in DNA: TGCGCCAGCAGCTTGCGTACTAGCGGGAGATACAATGAGCAGTTCTTC.

The CDR3 protein is CASSSNRIHTGELFF. CDR3 nucleotides: TGTGCCAGCAGCTCGAACAGGATTCACACCGGGGAGCTGTTTTTT. The chain employs TRBV7-3 and TRBJ2-2; TRBD1 is a possible D gene (5 bases). Germline values: CDR1 SGHTA, CDR2 FQGTGA. The CDR3 runs to 15 residues. Trimming removed 4 bases at V and 3 bases at J, with 12 bases between.

The V call is TRBV7-9, the J call TRBJ2-7; D may be TRBD2 (6 bases). Germline CDR1 reads SEHNR; CDR2 reads FQNEAQ (reference sequence). CDR3 length equals 16 residues. With 1 base removed from V and 0 bases from J, the gap between germline ends came to 13 bases. CDR3 coding DNA: TGTGCCAGCAGCTTAGGCCGGGACTTAAGCTCCTACGAGCAGTACTTC. Translation gives CASSLGRDLSSYEQYF.

This clone was seen a few times. This chain joins TRBV29-1 and TRBJ2-2, with 8 nucleotides matching TRBD1. This CDR3 is 14 amino acids long. Trimming cost V 3 bases and J 1 base; bases outside gene matches: 1. Germline CDR1 is SQVTM and CDR2 is ANQGSEA. The CDR3 is CSVDRGQNTGELFF. CDR3 bases: TGCAGCGTTGACAGGGGGCAGAACACCGGGGAGCTGTTTTTT.

Only one count was recorded for this clone. J is TRBJ2-7 and V is TRBV28, with 8 nucleotides matching TRBD1. This CDR3 contains 14 residues. Trimming took 2 bases from V and 3 from J; bases not matched to a gene: 3. The germline V gene encodes CDR1 MDHEN and CDR2 SYDVKM. Here the CDR3 reads CASSLETGGYEQYF. The CDR3 coding sequence is TGTGCCAGCAGTTTAGAAACAGGGGGCTACGAGCAGTACTTC.

This clone was counted only a few times. This chain uses TRBV5-5 with TRBJ1-2; D unclear. The CDR3 is made up of 12 amino acids. The V and J ends lost 0 bases and 9 bases respectively, with 9 bases between them. CDR1 is SGHKS and CDR2 is YYEKEE in the germline V gene (reference sequence). CDR3: CASSLVTGSYTF. CDR3 DNA: TGTGCCAGCAGCTTGGTTACGGGGAGCTACACCTTC.

There are many counts of this clone. J is TRBJ2-3 and V is TRBV18, with D possibly TRBD2 on 6 matching bases. Trimming took 3 bases from V and 3 from J, leaving 13 bases between them. This CDR3 is built from 15 residues. Germline CDR1 KGHSH, CDR2 LQKENI. The CDR3 region is CASSPPGVGTDTQYF. The CDR3 DNA reads as TGTGCCAGCTCACCGCCGGGAGTGGGAACAGATACGCAGTATTTT.

The chain employs TRBV18 and TRBJ2-2, with D hard to call. This CDR3 contains 15 residues. The V end lost 2 bases, the J end lost 1 base, and 8 bases lay between the germline ends. Per the germline V gene, CDR1 is KGHSH and CDR2 is LQKENI. Here the CDR3 reads CASSPTTRNTGELFF. The CDR3 nucleotides are TGTGCCAGCTCACCAACCACTCGGAACACCGGGGAGCTGTTTTTT. The variable domain in full, completed from reference TRBV18 and TRBJ2-2, reads NAGVMQNPRHLVRRRGQEARLRCSPMKGHSHVYWYRQLPEEGLKFMVYLQKENIIDESGMPKERFSAEFPKEGPSILRIQQVVRGDSAAYFCASSPTTRNTGELFFGEGSRLTVL.

The chain links TRBV5-1 to TRBJ1-6; possible D gene TRBD1, 5 bases. This CDR3 spans 13 amino acids. The germline V and J ends were trimmed by 7 bases and 11 bases, with 16 bases remaining between them. Germline CDR1 is SGHRS and CDR2 is YFSETQ. CDR3 sequence: CASSLGDSPPLHF. The DNA for the CDR3 is TGCGCCAGCTCCCTAGGGGATTCACCACCCCTCCACTTT. Full variable domain (remainder filled in from reference TRBV5-1 and TRBJ1-6): KAGVTQTPRYLIKTRGQQVTLSCSPISGHRSVSWYQQTPGQGLQFLFEYFSETQRNKGNFPGRFSGRQFSNSRSEMNVSTLELGDSALYLCASSLGDSPPLHFGNGTRLTVT.

The chain recombines TRBV28 with TRBJ1-5; tentative D call: TRBD1 (5 bases). The V gene's germline CDR1 is MDHEN and CDR2 SYDVKM. This CDR3 region has 14 residues. V was shortened by 2 bases and J by 8 bases, with 13 bases between the two germline ends. The CDR3 reads CASSLIREIEPQHF. Here the CDR3 DNA reads TGTGCCAGCAGTTTAATCAGGGAAATTGAGCCCCAGCATTTT.

V and J are TRBV15 and TRBJ2-7, with a tentative D call TRBD2 (6 bases). Trimming removed 2 bases from V and 2 bases from J, with 16 bases in between. The CDR3 length is 16 residues. CDR1 is LNHNV and CDR2 is YYDKDF in the germline V gene (reference sequence). The CDR3, as DNA: TGTGCCACCAGCAGATCTGCGGGGATCCTTGCCTACGAGCAGTACTTC. It codes for CATSRSAGILAYEQYF.

V is TRBV27 and J is TRBJ2-2; 8 nucleotides align to TRBD1. The germline V gene has CDR1 MNHEY and CDR2 SMNVEV (reference sequence). This CDR3 spans 16 amino acids. V was pared by 4 bases and J by 7 bases, with 11 bases of the junction left unmatched. CDR3 DNA sequence: TGTGCCAGCAGTTCGGCGGAGACAGGGGCCCTCGGGGAGCTGTTTTTT. Its protein product is CASSSAETGALGELFF.

This clone was found a few times. This chain connects TRBV18 to TRBJ2-7; TRBD1 might be the D (6 bases). Germline lookup yields CDR1 KGHSH and CDR2 LQKENI. The CDR3 totals 14 residues. V gave up 5 bases and J gave up 1 base, with 12 bases separating them. CDR3 sequence: CASSYRDTSYEQYF. CDR3 nucleotide sequence: TGTGCCAGCTCATACCGGGACACTTCCTACGAGCAGTACTTC.

This clone was seen at least ten times. The chain has TRBV27 and TRBJ2-3; the match to TRBD2 covers 8 bases. Germline V CDR1 and CDR2: MNHEY, SMNVEV (reference sequence). J was trimmed by 9 bases and V by 6 bases; bases with no gene match: 5. The CDR3 length is 12 residues. CDR3: CASSRPGGTQYF. For the CDR3, the DNA is TGTGCCAGCAGCCGACCGGGAGGGACGCAGTATTTT.

CDR3 coding DNA: TGCGCCAGCAGCTTGCGGATAGCGGGAGCCTACGAGCAGTACTTC. Its translation is CASSLRIAGAYEQYF. The chain recombines TRBV5-1 with TRBJ2-7, with 9 bases aligning to TRBD2. The CDR3 spans 15 residues. The germline V gene encodes CDR1 SGHRS and CDR2 YFSETQ. After removal of 1 base from V and 2 bases from J, the junction contained 4 bases not matched to a gene.

This clone was observed a few times. This chain links TRBV4-3 with TRBJ2-2; D call uncertain. Trimming cost V 0 bases and J 4 bases, with 9 bases left between them. CDR1 LGHNA and CDR2 YSLEER come from the germline V gene. The CDR3 totals 15 residues. This chain's CDR3 is CASSQDKRPTGELFF. DNA for the CDR3: TGCGCCAGCAGCCAAGATAAGCGTCCCACCGGGGAGCTGTTTTTT.